This T cell receptor beta chain was observed in a study of shared clonotypes between healthy human individuals. On the study more broadly: CD4 naive cells filled three plates per donor, CD4 memory three, CD8 naive two and CD8 memory one.

This clone was seen just once. The sample contains more than one DNA sequence encoding this CDR3. Several immunoSEQ plates received, in even portions, the genomic DNA of each subset. The protocol was immunoSEQ multiplex PCR, while the TCRdb copy is restricted to in-frame clones and leaves out a portion. The profile shows about 2,200,000 clones, roughly 91% of them singletons. Positively selected for CCR7, the CD45RO-negative cells used as naive CD8 cells excluded terminally differentiated effector memory CD45RA+ cells. Sequences were obtained from naive CD8+ T cells from PBMCs. This TCR came from a man aged 18-30 years in good health. Some clones in this sample may be carry-over from other donors' samples.

This CDR3 reads CASSPGTTEAFF. DNA of the CDR3: TGTGCCAGTAGCCCCGGGACCACTGAAGCTTTCTTT. V gene TRBV19 combines with J gene TRBJ1-1, with D maybe TRBD1 (5 bases). The germline V gene encodes CDR1 LNHDA and CDR2 SQIVND (reference sequence). Trimming took 6 bases from V and 4 from J, leaving 9 bases between them. The CDR3 is 12 amino acids.